The present TCR beta chain was sequenced within a study of read filtering for tumor transcriptome and immune sequencing. Study-wide points: Dropping single-read clonotypes raised IR-seq and RNA-seq shared-clonotype correlation.

Trimming removed 4 bases at V and 4 bases at J, with 11 bases between. In germline, CDR1 is SGHRS, CDR2 YFSETQ. The length of the CDR3 is 13 residues. The library was built from about 0.4 ug RNA with molecular barcoded adaptors for alpha/delta and beta/gamma chains. TCRdb redid the calling of the reads with MiXCR, one entry per CDR3 protein. The sample contains 20,000 to 25,000 distinct CDR3 sequences, roughly 13% of which appear only once. With respect to this clonotype: Its target is not known.

V is TRBV5-1 and J is TRBJ2-5; perhaps TRBD2 as D (5 bases). Material for sequencing was a population of CD138-negative cells sorted from bone marrow. The TCR was taken from a donor at least 40 years old with multiple myeloma. For the CDR3, the DNA is TGCGCCAGCAGCCCCGACGAGGGAGAGACCCAGTACTTC. Translating gives CASSPDEGETQYF. Full variable domain (outside the CDR3, taken from reference TRBV5-1 and TRBJ2-5): KAGVTQTPRYLIKTRGQQVTLSCSPISGHRSVSWYQQTPGQGLQFLFEYFSETQRNKGNFPGRFSGRQFSNSRSEMNVSTLELGDSALYLCASSPDEGETQYFGPGTRLLVL.